This TCR beta chain stems from a study of CXCR3-negative and CXCR3-positive naive CD8 T cells. Comments on this clonotype: The antigen is unknown.

Findings and caveats of the study: Compared with CXCR3-negative naive cells, CXCR3-positive naive cells showed more hydrophobic TRB CDR3s.

The CDR3 is 14 amino acids. The germline CDR1 and CDR2 sequences are MGHRA and YSYEKL. UMI-labeled TRB cDNA libraries were prepared by 5' RACE. TCRdb re-called the 5' RACE reads and catalogs CDR3 proteins one per entry, DNA excluded. The specimen's table records around 140,000 distinct CDR3 sequences. The chain uses TRBV4-1 and TRBJ2-7; TCRdb's D gene call, TRBD1, goes unchecked for lack of DNA. The source material was naive CXCR3+ CD8+ T cells from blood. The subset here: CD45RO-CCR7+CD27+CD95- naive CD8+ T cells expressing CXCR3 (TNR3+). The receptor was isolated from a human donor in good health. Some clones in this sample may be carry-over from other donors' samples. CDR3 in amino acids: CASSQTDSSYEQYF.